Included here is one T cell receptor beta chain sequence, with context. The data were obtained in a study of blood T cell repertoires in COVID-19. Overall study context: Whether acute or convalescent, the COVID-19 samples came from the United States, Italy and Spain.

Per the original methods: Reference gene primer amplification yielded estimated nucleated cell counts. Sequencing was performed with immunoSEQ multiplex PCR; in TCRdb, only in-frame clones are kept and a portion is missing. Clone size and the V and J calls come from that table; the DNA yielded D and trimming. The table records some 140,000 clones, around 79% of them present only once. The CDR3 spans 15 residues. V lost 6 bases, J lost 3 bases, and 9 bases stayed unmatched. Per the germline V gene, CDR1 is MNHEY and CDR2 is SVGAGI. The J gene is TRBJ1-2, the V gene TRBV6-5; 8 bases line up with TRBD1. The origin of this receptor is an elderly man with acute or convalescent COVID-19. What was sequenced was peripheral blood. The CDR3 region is CASSTAQGGDYGYTF. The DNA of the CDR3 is TGTGCCAGCAGCACTGCACAGGGGGGAGACTATGGCTACACCTTC.